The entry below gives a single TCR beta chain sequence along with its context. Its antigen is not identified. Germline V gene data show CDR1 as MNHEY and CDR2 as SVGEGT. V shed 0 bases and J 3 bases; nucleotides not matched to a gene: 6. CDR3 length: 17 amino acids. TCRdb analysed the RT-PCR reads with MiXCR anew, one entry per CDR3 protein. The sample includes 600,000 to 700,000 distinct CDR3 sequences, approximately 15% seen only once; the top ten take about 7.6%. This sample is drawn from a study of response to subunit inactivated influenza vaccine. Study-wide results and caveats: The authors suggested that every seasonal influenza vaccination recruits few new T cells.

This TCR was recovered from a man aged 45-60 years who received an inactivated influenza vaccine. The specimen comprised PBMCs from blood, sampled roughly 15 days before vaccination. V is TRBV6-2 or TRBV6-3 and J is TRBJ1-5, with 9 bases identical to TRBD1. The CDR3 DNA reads TGTGCCAGCAGTTACTCGAAGACAGGGGGATACAATCAGCCCCAGCATTTT. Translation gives CASSYSKTGGYNQPQHF.